This TCR beta chain was retrieved from a study of beta chain features in type 1 diabetes. Overall study findings and caveats: TCRB CDR3s were moderately but significantly shorter in Type 1 diabetes patients in all four CD4+ subsets. The study found that naive, central memory and Treg TCRB repertoires appeared more similar in patients than in healthy donors.

This clone was seen only a few times. What it binds is not known. Each of the CD4+ naive, central memory, regulatory and stem cell-like memory populations was sorted via CD45RO/CCR7/CD25/CD127/CD95/CD27. CDR3 length: 14 amino acids. The ends lost 3 bases at V and 7 bases at J; junction bases unmatched: 5. CDR1 MGHDK and CDR2 SYGVNS come from the germline V gene. The investigators reverse transcribed all of the isolated RNA, so they sequenced expressed TCRB transcripts. For naive, central memory and regulatory T cell samples, reads averaged around 3.5 million. Sequencing was performed with immunoSEQ multiplex PCR; in TCRdb, only in-frame clones are kept and a portion is missing. Of a few hundred thousand clones in the sample, about 24% were seen once.

Sequencing was carried out using naive CD4+ T cells from blood. The sequence came from a woman between 25 and 40 years old with type 1 diabetes. This chain joins TRBV25-1 and TRBJ2-1; 8 nucleotides align to TRBD2. The CDR3 DNA reads TGTGCCAGCAGTGATAGTAGCGGGACGAATGAGCAGTTCTTC. It is translated as CASSDSSGTNEQFF. The whole variable domain, filled in from reference TRBV25-1 and TRBJ2-1, reads EADIYQTPRYLVIGTGKKITLECSQTMGHDKMYWYQQDPGMELHLIHYSYGVNSTEKGDLSSESTVSRIRTEHFPLTLESARPSHTSQYLCASSDSSGTNEQFFGPGTRLTVL.